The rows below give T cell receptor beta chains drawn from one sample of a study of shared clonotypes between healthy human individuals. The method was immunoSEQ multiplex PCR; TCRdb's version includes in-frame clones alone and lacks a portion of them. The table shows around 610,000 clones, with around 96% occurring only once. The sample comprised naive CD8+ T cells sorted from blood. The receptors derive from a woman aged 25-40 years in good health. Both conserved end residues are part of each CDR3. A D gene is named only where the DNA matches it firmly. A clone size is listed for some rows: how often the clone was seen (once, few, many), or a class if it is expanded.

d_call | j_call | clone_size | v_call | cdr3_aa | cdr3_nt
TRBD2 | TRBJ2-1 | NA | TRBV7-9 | CASSGLAPSYNEQFF | TGTGCCAGCAGCGGACTAGCGCCGTCCTACAATGAGCAGTTCTTC
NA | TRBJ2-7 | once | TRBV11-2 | CASSTGLYANYEQYF | TGTGCCAGCAGCACTGGACTGTACGCTAACTACGAGCAGTACTTC
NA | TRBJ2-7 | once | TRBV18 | CASSPQGASSYEQYF | TGTGCCAGCTCACCACAAGGTGCGAGCTCCTACGAGCAGTACTTC
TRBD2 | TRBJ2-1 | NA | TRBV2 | CASSDSSGRNEQFF | TGTGCCAGCAGTGATTCTAGCGGGAGAAATGAGCAGTTCTTC
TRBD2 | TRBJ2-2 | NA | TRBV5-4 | CASSLFTSGVDTGELFF | TGTGCCAGCAGTCTCTTTACTAGCGGTGTCGACACCGGGGAGCTGTTTTTT
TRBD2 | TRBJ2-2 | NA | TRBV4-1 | CASSHRLAGNTGELFF | TGCGCCAGCAGCCATAGACTAGCGGGTAACACCGGGGAGCTGTTTTTT
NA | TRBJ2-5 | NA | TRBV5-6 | CASSFGGGGGETQYF | TGTGCCAGCAGCTTTGGAGGAGGAGGGGGGGAGACCCAGTACTTC
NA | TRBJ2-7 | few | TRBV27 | CASSSGQNEQYF | TGTGCCAGCAGTTCCGGACAGAACGAGCAGTACTTC
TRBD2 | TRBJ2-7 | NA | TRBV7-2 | CASSLPGLDYEQYF | TGTGCCAGCAGCTTACCGGGACTAGACTACGAGCAGTACTTC
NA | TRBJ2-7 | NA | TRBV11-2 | CASSLALTYEQYF | TGTGCCAGCAGCTTAGCCCTCACTTACGAGCAGTACTTC
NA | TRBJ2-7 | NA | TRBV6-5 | CASSYDSAGVGEQYF | TGTGCCAGCAGTTACGATTCGGCCGGAGTTGGAGAGCAGTACTTC
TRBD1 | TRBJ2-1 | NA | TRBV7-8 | CASGKRPQGSYNEQFF | TGTGCCAGCGGCAAAAGGCCACAGGGGTCCTACAATGAGCAGTTCTTC
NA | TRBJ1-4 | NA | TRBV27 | CASSWGTGYPNEKLFF | TGTGCCAGCAGTTGGGGTACAGGGTACCCTAATGAAAAACTGTTTTTT
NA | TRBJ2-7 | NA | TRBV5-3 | CARSAPPGSQRPEQYF | TGTGCCAGAAGCGCCCCTCCCGGGTCCCAACGGCCCGAGCAGTACTTC
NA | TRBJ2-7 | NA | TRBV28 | CASSLGMGQTSSYEQYF | TGTGCCAGCAGTCTAGGGATGGGACAGACTAGCTCCTACGAGCAGTACTTC
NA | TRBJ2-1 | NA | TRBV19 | CASSIGWSSYNEQFF | TGTGCCAGTAGTATCGGATGGAGCTCCTACAATGAGCAGTTCTTC
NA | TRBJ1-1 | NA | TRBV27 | CASWGLGANTEAFF | TGTGCCAGCTGGGGTTTGGGAGCGAACACTGAAGCTTTCTTT
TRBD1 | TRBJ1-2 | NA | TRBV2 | CASRDRGGYGYTF | TGTGCCAGCAGGGACAGGGGAGGGTATGGCTACACCTTC
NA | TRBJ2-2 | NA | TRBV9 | CASSVGGGTGELFF | TGTGCCAGCAGCGTAGGTGGGGGTACCGGGGAGCTGTTTTTT
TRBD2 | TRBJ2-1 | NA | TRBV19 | CASSIGLAVEQFF | TGTGCCAGTAGTATAGGACTAGCGGTCGAGCAGTTCTTC
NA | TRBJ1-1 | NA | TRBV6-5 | CASSEWEAFF | TGTGCCAGCAGTGAATGGGAAGCTTTCTTT
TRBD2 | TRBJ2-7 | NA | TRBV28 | CASSLLLAGEYEQYF | TGTGCCAGCAGTTTATTACTAGCGGGAGAATACGAGCAGTACTTC
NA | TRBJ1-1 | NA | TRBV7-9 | CASADTTSNTEAFF | TGTGCCAGCGCGGACACGACGTCGAACACTGAAGCTTTCTTT
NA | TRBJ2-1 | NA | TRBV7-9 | CASSSLTGFSYNEQFF | TGTGCCAGCAGCTCACTTACAGGGTTCTCCTACAATGAGCAGTTCTTC
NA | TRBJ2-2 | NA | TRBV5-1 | CASSLEAGATTGELFF | TGCGCCAGCAGCTTGGAGGCAGGGGCGACCACCGGGGAGCTGTTTTTT
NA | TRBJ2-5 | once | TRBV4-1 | CASSQVALGDETQYF | TGCGCCAGCAGCCAAGTAGCTCTAGGGGACGAGACCCAGTACTTC
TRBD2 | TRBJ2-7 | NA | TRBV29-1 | CSVERGLADTGYEQYF | TGCAGCGTTGAACGGGGACTAGCAGATACTGGATACGAGCAGTACTTC
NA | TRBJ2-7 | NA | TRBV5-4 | CASSPESGLASHEQYF | TGTGCCAGCAGCCCCGAGTCAGGGCTAGCTTCCCACGAGCAGTACTTC
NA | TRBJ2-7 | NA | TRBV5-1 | CASSLRQGSYEQYF | TGCGCCAGCAGCCTGAGACAAGGCTCGTACGAGCAGTACTTC
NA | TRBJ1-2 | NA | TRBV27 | CASSLSKPGSNYGYTF | TGTGCCAGCAGTTTATCGAAGCCAGGGTCAAACTATGGCTACACCTTC
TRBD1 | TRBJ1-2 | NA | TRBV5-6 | CASSLGGQPYGYTF | TGTGCCAGCAGCTTGGGGGGACAGCCCTATGGCTACACCTTC